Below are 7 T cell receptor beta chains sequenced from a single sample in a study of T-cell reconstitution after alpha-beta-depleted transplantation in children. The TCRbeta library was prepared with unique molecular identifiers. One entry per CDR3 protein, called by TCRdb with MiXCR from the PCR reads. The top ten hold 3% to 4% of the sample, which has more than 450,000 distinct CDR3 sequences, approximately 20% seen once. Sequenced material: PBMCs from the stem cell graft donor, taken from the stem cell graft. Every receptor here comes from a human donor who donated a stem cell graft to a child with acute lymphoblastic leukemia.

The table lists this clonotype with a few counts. Here the CDR3 reads CASSWGGQGPSGYTF. The CDR3 nucleotides read TGCGCCAGCAGCTGGGGGGGGCAGGGTCCGTCTGGCTACACCTTC. V is TRBV5-1 and J is TRBJ1-2; D perhaps matches TRBD1 (6 bases). In germline, CDR1 is SGHRS, CDR2 YFSETQ. This CDR3 comprises 15 residues. Trimming removed 3 bases at V and 7 bases at J, with 19 bases between. Looking up the rest from reference TRBV5-1 and TRBJ1-2 gives the full variable domain: KAGVTQTPRYLIKTRGQQVTLSCSPISGHRSVSWYQQTPGQGLQFLFEYFSETQRNKGNFPGRFSGRQFSNSRSEMNVSTLELGDSALYLCASSWGGQGPSGYTFGSGTRLTVV.

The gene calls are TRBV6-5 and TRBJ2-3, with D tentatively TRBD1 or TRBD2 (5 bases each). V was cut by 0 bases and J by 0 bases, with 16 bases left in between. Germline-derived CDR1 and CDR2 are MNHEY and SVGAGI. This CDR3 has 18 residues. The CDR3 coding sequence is TGTGCCAGCAGTTACTCGGACGCCGGGACCTCTAGCACAGATACGCAGTATTTT. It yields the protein CASSYSDAGTSSTDTQYF.

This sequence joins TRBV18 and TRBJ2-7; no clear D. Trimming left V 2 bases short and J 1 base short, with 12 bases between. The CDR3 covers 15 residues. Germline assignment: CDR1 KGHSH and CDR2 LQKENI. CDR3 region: CASSPASRRSYEQYF. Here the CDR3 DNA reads TGTGCCAGCTCACCAGCCTCTCGGCGATCCTACGAGCAGTACTTC.

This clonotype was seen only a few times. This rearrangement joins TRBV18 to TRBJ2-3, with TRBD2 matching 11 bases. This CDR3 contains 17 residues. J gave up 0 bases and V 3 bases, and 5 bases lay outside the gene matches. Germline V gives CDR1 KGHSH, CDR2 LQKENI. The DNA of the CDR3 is TGTGCCAGCTCACCGTCTAGCGGGAGGCCTAGCACAGATACGCAGTATTTT. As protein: CASSPSSGRPSTDTQYF.

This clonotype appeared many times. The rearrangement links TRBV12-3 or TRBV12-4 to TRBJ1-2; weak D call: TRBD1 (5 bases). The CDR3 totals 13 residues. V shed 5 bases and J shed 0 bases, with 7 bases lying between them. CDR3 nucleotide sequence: TGTGCCAGCAGTCAGGGTACTAACTATGGCTACACCTTC. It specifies CASSQGTNYGYTF.

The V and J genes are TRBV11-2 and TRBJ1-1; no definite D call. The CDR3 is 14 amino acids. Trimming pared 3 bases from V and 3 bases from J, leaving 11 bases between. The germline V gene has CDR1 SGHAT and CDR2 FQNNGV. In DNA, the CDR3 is TGTGCCAGCAGCTTTTTTACAACAGACACTGAAGCTTTCTTT. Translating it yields CASSFFTTDTEAFF.

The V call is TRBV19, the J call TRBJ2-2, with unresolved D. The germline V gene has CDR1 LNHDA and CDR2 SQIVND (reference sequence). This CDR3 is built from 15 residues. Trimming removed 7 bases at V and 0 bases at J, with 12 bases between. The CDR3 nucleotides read TGTGCCAGTAACGTTAGGAGCTCGAACACCGGGGAGCTGTTTTTT. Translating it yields CASNVRSSNTGELFF.